Shown below are 27 T cell receptor beta chains from a single sample sequenced in a study of blood T cells in healthy people across ages. Sample-barcoded 5' priming and a J-beta primer mix drove a second PCR of about 7 to 12 cycles. TCRdb analysed the 5' RACE reads with MiXCR anew, one entry per CDR3 protein. The sample gives fewer than 2 million distinct CDR3 sequences, about 39% of which show up once; roughly 23% is in the top ten. Material: blood. The source of these receptors is a human donor in good health.

V gene TRBV28 combines with J gene TRBJ1-1, with 9 bases lining up with TRBD1. The CDR3 contains 16 residues. Germline V gene sequence: CDR1 MDHEN, CDR2 SYDVKM. With V trimmed by 4 bases and J by 4 bases, 10 bases remained unmatched. As DNA, the CDR3 is TGTGCCAGCAGTTGGGGACAGGGCGGGTTTCCCACTGAAGCTTTCTTT. Protein sequence: CASSWGQGGFPTEAFF.

The chain uses TRBV12-3 or TRBV12-4 and TRBJ2-2; D gene uncertain. Deletions cut 2 bases from V and 1 base from J, with 5 bases between. The CDR3 has 14 amino acids. This CDR3 reads CASSLHVNTGELFF. DNA for the CDR3: TGTGCCAGCAGTTTACACGTGAACACCGGGGAGCTGTTTTTT.

This clonotype turned up a few times. This sequence joins TRBV12-3 or TRBV12-4 and TRBJ1-6, with D unclear. Trimming took 6 bases from V and 9 from J, leaving 12 bases between them. The CDR3 has 13 amino acids. The CDR3 reads CASRSGDTSPLHF. CDR3 coding DNA: TGTGCCAGCAGGTCGGGAGACACTTCACCCCTCCACTTT.

This clonotype was detected only a few times. This chain uses TRBV6-2 or TRBV6-3 with TRBJ2-6, with D tentatively TRBD1 (6 bases). The germline V gene encodes CDR1 MNHEY and CDR2 SVGEGT. The CDR3 loop spans 15 amino acids. Trimming left V 10 bases short and J 6 bases short, with 19 bases between. This chain's CDR3 is CATISWTAPANVLTF. DNA for the CDR3: TGTGCCACCATATCGTGGACAGCCCCGGCCAACGTCCTGACTTTC.

This clonotype was counted a few times. The V gene is TRBV7-2, the J gene TRBJ1-1, with D unclear. CDR3 length: 14 amino acids. V was cut by 5 bases and J by 1 base, with 11 bases left in between. Germline V CDR1 and CDR2: SGHTA, FQGNSA. The CDR3 here is CASSRTLRNTEAFF. In nucleotides, the CDR3 is TGTGCCAGCAGCCGCACCCTACGGAACACTGAAGCTTTCTTT.

The chain joins TRBV11-2 to TRBJ2-5, with 9 bases fitting TRBD1. CDR1 and CDR2 (germline): SGHAT, FQNNGV. The junction had 3 bases not matched to a gene; V was cut back by 5 bases and J by 5 bases. CDR3 size: 13 residues. The CDR3 is CASSRDRDETQYF. The CDR3, as DNA: TGTGCCAGCAGCAGGGACAGGGACGAGACCCAGTACTTC.

This chain uses TRBV15 with TRBJ2-1, with TRBD2 matching 7 bases. There are 14 residues in the CDR3. From germline, CDR1 is LNHNV and CDR2 YYDKDF (reference sequence). V dropped 1 base and J dropped 4; count of bases not matched to a gene: 1. CDR3: CATSRAGRYNEQFF. Here the CDR3 DNA reads TGTGCCACCAGCAGAGCCGGGAGGTACAATGAGCAGTTCTTC.

The chain couples TRBV29-1 to TRBJ2-3; 7 bases match TRBD1. The length of the CDR3 is 12 residues. With 5 bases clipped from V and 6 bases from J, the junction kept 5 bases outside the gene matches. CDR1 and CDR2 from the germline V gene are SQVTM and ANQGSEA. DNA of the CDR3: TGCAGCGTTCAGACAGGGTCTGATACGCAGTATTTT. Protein: CSVQTGSDTQYF.

The rearrangement links TRBV6-5 to TRBJ1-5; possible D gene TRBD1, 5 bases. This CDR3 spans 15 amino acids. With 4 bases removed from V and 6 bases from J, the gap between germline ends came to 16 bases. Germline CDR1 reads MNHEY; CDR2 reads SVGAGI. CDR3 bases: TGTGCCAGCAGTTCCATGGACGCAGGGAGTCAGCCCCAGCATTTT. Its translation is CASSSMDAGSQPQHF.

A remark on this clonotype: A much more abundant neighbour one base away suggests this may be a read error. This chain links TRBV10-3 with TRBJ2-7, with 7 bases aligning to TRBD1. Germline assignment: CDR1 ENHRY and CDR2 SYGVKD. The CDR3 runs to 16 residues. The CDR3 region has the DNA TGTGCCGTCAGTGATGTTAGGGGGCGAAACTCCTACGAGCAGTACTTC. It codes for CAVSDVRGRNSYEQYF.

This rearrangement joins TRBV10-3 to TRBJ2-6; 8 bases align to TRBD2. V dropped 0 bases and J dropped 2; count of bases not matched to a gene: 12. Germline V CDR1 and CDR2: ENHRY, SYGVKD. CDR3 length equals 20 residues. The CDR3 sequence is CAISESAGGPARTGANVLTF. In DNA form, the CDR3 reads TGTGCCATCAGTGAGTCCGCGGGGGGTCCCGCGCGCACTGGGGCCAACGTCCTGACTTTC.

The chain recombines TRBV9 with TRBJ2-5, with D perhaps matching TRBD1 or TRBD2 (5 bases each). V gave up 2 bases and J gave up 1 base, with 9 bases separating them. Germline CDR1 SGDLS, CDR2 YYNGEE. This CDR3 is built from 14 residues. DNA of the CDR3: TGTGCCAGCAGCGTGGGGGACGTCCAAGAGACCCAGTACTTC. Its translation: CASSVGDVQETQYF.

The chain is built from TRBV29-1 and TRBJ2-4; 8 bases map to TRBD1. The DNA end favors TRBJ2-7, so the J call may be wrong. Germline CDR1 is SQVTM and CDR2 is ANQGSEA. This CDR3 has 15 residues. In DNA form, the CDR3 reads TGCAGCGTTGAAGTTCTACAGGGGGGAATCAACGAGCAGTACTTC. Residues: CSVEVLQGGINEQYF.

The chain recombines TRBV20-1 with TRBJ1-5, with a weak D call TRBD1 (5 bases). Trimming removed 0 bases from V and 6 bases from J, with 12 bases in between. Germline loops: CDR1 DFQATT, CDR2 SNEGSKA (reference sequence). The length of the CDR3 is 14 residues. CDR3 amino acids: CSARDTRGFQPQHF. Written as DNA, the CDR3 is TGCAGTGCTAGAGATACGCGGGGGTTTCAGCCCCAGCATTTT.

The chain is built from TRBV28 and TRBJ2-7, with 8 positions matching TRBD1. This CDR3 comprises 15 residues. The V gene end was trimmed by 8 bases and the J gene end by 0 bases; junction bases not matched to a gene: 9. Germline CDR1 reads MDHEN; CDR2 reads SYDVKM. CDR3 loop: CASAAGTGFSYEQYF. CDR3 DNA sequence: TGTGCCAGCGCCGCCGGGACAGGTTTCTCCTACGAGCAGTACTTC.

This clonotype is a singleton in its sample. The chain couples TRBV4-2 to TRBJ2-3, with D possibly being TRBD2 (6 bases). CDR1 and CDR2 (germline): LGHNA, YNFKEQ. The V gene lost 1 base and the J gene lost 4 bases, with 12 bases spanning the gap. CDR3 length: 15 residues. CDR3 coding DNA: TGTGCCAGCAGCCAAGTAGTACTAGCCGCAGATACGCAGTATTTT. It encodes CASSQVVLAADTQYF.

The J gene is TRBJ1-2, the V gene TRBV7-2; possibly TRBD1 for D (5 bases). Germline loops: CDR1 SGHTA, CDR2 FQGNSA. There are 14 residues in the CDR3. Trimming pared 1 base from V and 4 bases from J, leaving 10 bases between. CDR3 protein: CASSLGGYSYGYTF. The CDR3 DNA follows: TGTGCCAGCAGCTTAGGGGGCTACAGCTATGGCTACACCTTC. Using reference TRBV7-2 and TRBJ1-2 for the parts outside the CDR3, the full variable domain is GAGVSQSPSNKVTEKGKDVELRCDPISGHTALYWYRQSLGQGLEFLIYFQGNSAPDKSGLPSDRFSAERTGGSVSTLTIQRTQQEDSAVYLCASSLGGYSYGYTFGSGTRLTVV.

This clonotype showed up just a few times. J is TRBJ1-2 and V is TRBV20-1; 8 bases line up with TRBD1. Germline V CDR1 and CDR2: DFQATT, SNEGSKA (reference sequence). This CDR3 is built from 12 residues. The J segment lost 7 bases and the V segment lost 4 bases, leaving 5 bases of the junction unmatched. This CDR3 is CSATWTGFGYTF. The CDR3 DNA reads as TGCAGTGCTACCTGGACAGGGTTTGGCTACACCTTC.

This clonotype was observed at least ten times. The V gene is TRBV9, the J gene TRBJ2-1; maybe TRBD2 (5 bases). The CDR3 runs to 14 residues. The germline V gene has CDR1 SGDLS and CDR2 YYNGEE. V was clipped by 2 bases and J by 4 bases, with 10 bases between them. The chain's CDR3 is CASSVGLKYNEQFF. CDR3 sequence (DNA): TGTGCCAGCAGCGTCGGACTGAAATACAATGAGCAGTTCTTC.

This chain joins TRBV4-2 and TRBJ2-1; 10 nucleotides align to TRBD2. This CDR3 comprises 15 residues. Germline CDR1 is LGHNA and CDR2 is YNFKEQ. After removal of 1 base from V and 8 bases from J, the junction contained 5 bases not matched to a gene. This chain's CDR3 is CASSQASGGADEQFF. The CDR3 DNA is TGTGCCAGCAGCCAAGCCAGCGGGGGGGCGGATGAGCAGTTCTTC.

The V gene is TRBV12-3 or TRBV12-4, the J gene TRBJ2-3; 9 nucleotides agree with TRBD1. CDR3 length: 16 residues. The J segment lost 4 bases and the V segment lost 3 bases, leaving 8 bases of the junction unmatched. This CDR3 is CASSFWGQGRADTQYF. CDR3 coding DNA: TGTGCCAGCAGTTTTTGGGGACAGGGACGAGCAGATACGCAGTATTTT.

This clonotype was seen repeatedly, ten times or more. The chain couples TRBV6-2 or TRBV6-3 to TRBJ2-5, with D perhaps matching TRBD1 (5 bases). The CDR3 spans 13 residues. CDR1 and CDR2 (germline): MNHEY, SVGEGT. The germline V and J ends were trimmed by 4 bases and 3 bases, with 9 bases remaining between them. The CDR3 spells CASSFSGKETQYF. The DNA for the CDR3 is TGTGCCAGCAGTTTCTCAGGGAAAGAGACCCAGTACTTC.

The chain employs TRBV5-5 and TRBJ2-7; TRBD1 might be the D (6 bases). This CDR3 spans 14 amino acids. Germline V gene data show CDR1 as SGHKS and CDR2 as YYEKEE (reference sequence). The V end was cut by 4 bases, the J end by 7 bases, with 18 bases between. The DNA of the CDR3 is TGTGCCAGCAGCCAAATCGGACAGAAGGGAGAGCAGTACTTC. Translated: CASSQIGQKGEQYF.

This clonotype appeared a single time. This rearrangement joins TRBV20-1 to TRBJ2-4; 9 bases agree with TRBD2. CDR3 length: 17 amino acids. J was trimmed by 13 bases and V by 0 bases; bases with no gene match: 19. Germline CDR1 reads DFQATT; CDR2 reads SNEGSKA (reference sequence). DNA for the CDR3: TGCAGTGCTAGAGATGGCGGGGGGGTACCTCTCGGAAATGAGCAGTACTTC. This translates into CSARDGGGVPLGNEQYF.

The J gene is TRBJ2-5, the V gene TRBV10-2; TRBD1 agrees at 8 bases. The V segment lost 3 bases and the J segment 2 bases; nucleotides outside the gene matches: 5. Germline CDR1 is WSHSY and CDR2 is SAAADI. The CDR3 runs to 15 residues. In nucleotides, the CDR3 is TGCGCCAGCAGTGAAGCAAGGACAGGGCAAGAGACCCAGTACTTC. Translating it yields CASSEARTGQETQYF.

J is TRBJ1-2 and V is TRBV29-1; 8 bases match TRBD1. This CDR3 has 14 residues. Germline trimming cut 4 bases from V and 1 base from J; bases unmatched to any gene: 5. Germline V CDR1 and CDR2: SQVTM, ANQGSEA. The CDR3 DNA reads TGCAGCGTTGTGGGACAGGATATTAACTATGGCTACACCTTC. The encoded protein is CSVVGQDINYGYTF.

Many counts were recorded for this clonotype. The V gene is TRBV15, the J gene TRBJ2-6; a possible D gene is TRBD1 (5 bases). There are 19 residues in the CDR3. CDR1 and CDR2 from the germline V gene are LNHNV and YYDKDF (reference sequence). V lost 5 bases and J 0 bases, leaving 20 bases between the germline ends. This chain's CDR3 is CATSPMDTNAFSGANVLTF. As DNA, the CDR3 is TGTGCCACCAGCCCAATGGACACGAATGCTTTCTCTGGGGCCAACGTCCTGACTTTC.